These T cell receptor beta chains were read from a single sample in a study of control samples from healthy donors and cancer patients. Using immunoSEQ multiplex PCR, the repertoire was profiled, and TCRdb retains in-frame clones only, with some absent. The sample shows tens of thousands of clones, roughly 87% of them seen only once. Sequencing was carried out using blood. The receptors were gathered from a woman aged 45-65 years in good health. Both conserved end residues are part of each CDR3. The D gene is left open where the match is weak. Size values are once, few and many counts, or a class for expanded clones, and some rows have none.

>.|14|TRBV19|TRBJ2-7|.
TGTGCCAGTACTTCCACCGGGAGCTCCTACGAGCAGTACTTC
CASTSTGSSYEQYF
>TRBD2|16|TRBV5-4|TRBJ2-1|.
TGTGCCAGCAGCTTGGCCGGGACTAGAGGCAACAATGAGCAGTTCTTC
CASSLAGTRGNNEQFF
>TRBD1|16|TRBV9|TRBJ2-3|.
TGTGCCAGCAGCGTAGAGTTGACAGGGGGTACAGATACGCAGTATTTT
CASSVELTGGTDTQYF
>.|11|TRBV12-5|TRBJ2-7|.
TGTGCTAGTGGTCGGGGGTACGAGCAGTACTTC
CASGRGYEQYF
>TRBD2|16|TRBV3-1/TRBV3-2|TRBJ2-7|.
TGTGCCAGCAGCCAAATGACTAGCGGGAACCCCTACGAGCAGTACTTC
CASSQMTSGNPYEQYF
>TRBD2|15|TRBV11-2|TRBJ2-3|.
TGTGCCAGCAGGACCTTAGCGGGGAGCACAGATACGCAGTATTTT
CASRTLAGSTDTQYF
>TRBD1|14|TRBV9|TRBJ2-3|.
TGTGCCAGCAGCCCCCAGGGGGCCACAGATACGCAGTATTTT
CASSPQGATDTQYF
>.|14|TRBV28|TRBJ2-7|.
TGTGCCAGCAGTTTTGAGTCTAGCGTGTTCGAGCAGTACTTC
CASSFESSVFEQYF
>.|18|TRBV12-1|TRBJ1-6|.
TGTGCCAGCAGCTTGCATCATGGGGGGGGCTTGGATAATTCACCCCTCCACTTT
CASSLHHGGGLDNSPLHF
>.|15|TRBV18|TRBJ1-2|once
TGTGCCAGCTCACCACTATCAGGGGAGAACTATGGCTACACCTTC
CASSPLSGENYGYTF
>.|12|TRBV7-3|TRBJ2-1|.
TGTGCCAGCAGCCCCGGGGGCAATGAGCAGTTCTTC
CASSPGGNEQFF
>TRBD1|15|TRBV5-1|TRBJ1-1|once
TGCGCCAGCAGCTTGTCCGCGACAGGGATCACTGAAGCTTTCTTT
CASSLSATGITEAFF
>.|14|TRBV19|TRBJ1-1|.
TGTGCCAGTAGCCCGGATTCCCAAGTCTCCGGGGCTTTCTTT
CASSPDSQVSGAFF
>TRBD2|15|TRBV18|TRBJ2-3|.
TGTGCCAGCTCACAACTAGCGCTAGGCACAGATACGCAGTATTTT
CASSQLALGTDTQYF
>.|14|TRBV28|TRBJ1-4|.
TGTGCCAGCACCCTTGGGGGGGCTAATGAAAAACTGTTTTTT
CASTLGGANEKLFF
>.|15|TRBV5-1|TRBJ2-7|.
TGCGCCAGCACTCGGACTGCAGCGAGCTCCTACGAGCAGTACTTC
CASTRTAASSYEQYF
>.|14|TRBV5-1|TRBJ1-1|few
TGCGCCAGCAGCTTGCTGGGGTTCAGCACTGAAGCTTTCTTT
CASSLLGFSTEAFF
>.|15|TRBV7-2|TRBJ1-3|.
TGTGCCAGCAGCTTAGGACGTCTGGTCGGAAACACCATATATTTT
CASSLGRLVGNTIYF
>TRBD2|14|TRBV10-1|TRBJ2-3|.
TGCGCCAGCAGAGGAAGCGGGAGGACAGATACGCAGTATTTT
CASRGSGRTDTQYF
>TRBD1|15|TRBV25-1|TRBJ2-6|few
TGTGCCAGCAGTCAGGGGGTTGATGGGGCCAACGTCCTGACTTTC
CASSQGVDGANVLTF
>.|11|TRBV2|TRBJ2-5|.
TGTGCCAGCAGTGCTGAGGAGACCCAGTACTTC
CASSAEETQYF
>.|15|TRBV6-2/TRBV6-3|TRBJ1-6|.
TGTGCCAGCAGTTCTTGGATCTCCTATAATTCACCCCTCCACTTT
CASSSWISYNSPLHF
>TRBD1|14|TRBV5-6|TRBJ1-4|once
TGTGCCAGCAGCTTGGAGACAGGGGCTGGAAAACTGTTTTTT
CASSLETGAGKLFF
>TRBD1|16|TRBV19|TRBJ1-2|.
TGTGCCAGTAGTCTCCGACAGGGGAGCACCCTTTATGGCTACACCTTC
CASSLRQGSTLYGYTF
>TRBD1|14|TRBV11-2|TRBJ2-3|once
TGTGCCAGCAGCCCTATAACAGGGGGAGATACGCAGTATTTT
CASSPITGGDTQYF
>TRBD2|14|TRBV28|TRBJ2-3|.
TGTGCCAGCAGTTTATACGGGGGGACAGATACGCAGTATTTT
CASSLYGGTDTQYF
>TRBD2|17|TRBV10-1|TRBJ2-3|few
TGCGCCAGCAGTGAGTTTAGTAGCGGGAGTGGTCCAGATACGCAGTATTTT
CASSEFSSGSGPDTQYF
>.|13|TRBV2|TRBJ1-2|.
TGTGCCAGCAGTGAAGATCGGACGCGTGGCTACACCTTC
CASSEDRTRGYTF
>TRBD1|16|TRBV5-4|TRBJ2-4|.
TGTGCCAGCAGCTTGGACCACACCGGGACAGGGAATAATCAGTACTTC
CASSLDHTGTGNNQYF
>TRBD2|14|TRBV10-3|TRBJ2-5|.
TGTGCCATCAGTCGACTAGCGAACCAAGAGACCCAGTACTTC
CAISRLANQETQYF
>TRBD1|15|TRBV2|TRBJ1-5|.
TGTGCCAGCAGAGTCGGACAGGAGAGCAATCAGCCCCAGCATTTT
CASRVGQESNQPQHF
>TRBD2|12|TRBV6-6|TRBJ2-5|.
TGTGCCAGCAGCGGGGGGCAAGAGACCCAGTACTTC
CASSGGQETQYF
>TRBD1|14|TRBV27|TRBJ2-1|once
TGTGCCAGCAGCCACAGGGGGCCTGGGGATGAGCAGTTCTTC
CASSHRGPGDEQFF
>.|13|TRBV13|TRBJ1-2|.
TGTGCCAGCAGCCCGTTAGCTAACTATGGCTACACCTTC
CASSPLANYGYTF
>TRBD1|15|TRBV2|TRBJ1-2|.
TGTGCCAGCGCGGCGAACAGGGGGCCTAGCTATGGCTACACCTTC
CASAANRGPSYGYTF
>.|14|TRBV6-1|TRBJ1-3|.
TGTGCCAGCAGTGAAAAGGGCTCTGGAAACACCATATATTTT
CASSEKGSGNTIYF
>TRBD2|15|TRBV2|TRBJ2-1|.
TGTGCCAGCAGTTTCGGGACTAGCAAAACAGATGAGCAGTTCTTC
CASSFGTSKTDEQFF
>.|15|TRBV6-5|TRBJ1-4|.
TGTGCCAGCATACCTCCAGGGGCGAAAGGTGAAAAACTGTTTTTT
CASIPPGAKGEKLFF
>.|15|TRBV2|TRBJ2-1|few
TGTGCCAGCAGTGGGGGGTCTAGCGCTTACAATGAGCAGTTCTTC
CASSGGSSAYNEQFF